These 27 T cell receptor beta chains came from one sample sequenced in a study of blood T cell repertoires in COVID-19. This table comes from immunoSEQ multiplex PCR, and its TCRdb copy is limited to in-frame clones, with some not included. The sample consists of 200,000 to 250,000 clones, about 85% of them appearing once. The sequencing input was PBMCs or T cells enriched from blood (not recorded which). The receptors here all came from a man aged 25 to 40 who had recovered from COVID-19.

The rearrangement links TRBV24-1 to TRBJ2-2; no clear D gene. CDR1 is KGHDR and CDR2 is SFDVKD in the germline V gene. Trimming pared 0 bases from V and 2 bases from J, leaving 6 bases between. This CDR3 is 15 amino acids long. DNA of the CDR3: TGTGCCACCAGTGATTTGGGCATCAACACCGGGGAGCTGTTTTTT. It encodes CATSDLGINTGELFF.

This clone has just a few counts. The chain combines TRBV4-2 with TRBJ2-2; 7 bases match TRBD2. The CDR3 sequence is 16 residues long. Germline V gene lookup returns CDR1 LGHNA and CDR2 YNFKEQ. V trimming: 2 bases; J trimming: 1 base; junction bases outside the gene matches: 4. The DNA for the CDR3 is TGTGCCAGCAGCCAATCCTCTAGCGGGAACACCGGGGAGCTGTTTTTT. It codes for CASSQSSSGNTGELFF.

In this sample, this clone turned up once. This rearrangement joins TRBV11-3 to TRBJ2-7; D might be TRBD1 (5 bases). Per germline, CDR1 SGHNT and CDR2 YENEEA. V was pared by 0 bases and J by 5 bases, with 8 bases between. CDR3 length: 13 amino acids. The CDR3 sequence is CASSLDGRDEQYF. CDR3 DNA: TGTGCCAGCAGCTTAGATGGCAGGGACGAGCAGTACTTC.

The gene calls are TRBV19 and TRBJ2-4; perhaps TRBD1 as D (7 bases). Trimming removed 6 bases at V and 0 bases at J, with 12 bases between. The CDR3 loop spans 15 amino acids. Germline V gene sequence: CDR1 LNHDA, CDR2 SQIVND (reference sequence). The CDR3 is CASSRQGGAKNIQYF. CDR3 coding DNA: TGTGCCAGTAGCCGTCAGGGGGGAGCCAAAAACATTCAGTACTTC.

The chain couples TRBV18 to TRBJ1-1; maybe TRBD1 (5 bases). Trimming left V 10 bases short and J 0 bases short, with 12 bases between. Germline values: CDR1 KGHSH, CDR2 LQKENI. CDR3 length: 13 amino acids. The CDR3 DNA is TGTGCCACCACACAGGCCATGAACACTGAAGCTTTCTTT. Protein: CATTQAMNTEAFF.

This clone was seen only a few times. The rearrangement joins TRBV3-1 (or the pseudogene TRBV3-2) to TRBJ1-5; D ambiguous. V lost 1 base and J lost 2, with 18 bases in between. This CDR3 contains 18 residues. Per the germline V gene, CDR1 is LGHDT and CDR2 is YNNKEL (reference sequence). The DNA of the CDR3 is TGTGCCAGCAGCCAAGGTTTGGCAACCCGCGGTGGCAATCAGCCCCAGCATTTT. This translates into CASSQGLATRGGNQPQHF.

This sequence joins TRBV3-1 (or the pseudogene TRBV3-2) and TRBJ1-3; 7 bases align to TRBD1. Germline CDR1 reads LGHDT; CDR2 reads YNNKEL (reference sequence). The CDR3 consists of 13 residues. The V gene end was trimmed by 11 bases and the J gene end by 9 bases; junction bases not matched to a gene: 13. CDR3 DNA sequence: TGTGCCGACAGGGCCGAACCTGGCGTCACCATATATTTT. This gives the protein CADRAEPGVTIYF.

This chain links TRBV7-2 with TRBJ1-6; D perhaps matches TRBD1 (5 bases). Germline V gene data show CDR1 as SGHTA and CDR2 as FQGNSA. V dropped 4 bases and J dropped 9 bases, with 16 bases sitting between them. The CDR3 spans 15 residues. As DNA, the CDR3 is TGTGCCAGCAGCTCATTTGGAGGGGCGGGTTCACCCCTCCACTTT. It translates to CASSSFGGAGSPLHF. The full variable domain, its missing parts supplied by reference TRBV7-2 and TRBJ1-6, is GAGVSQSPSNKVTEKGKDVELRCDPISGHTALYWYRQSLGQGLEFLIYFQGNSAPDKSGLPSDRFSAERTGGSVSTLTIQRTQQEDSAVYLCASSSFGGAGSPLHFGNGTRLTVT.

The V call is TRBV18, the J call TRBJ1-1; TRBD1 matches 8 bases. Germline CDR1 and CDR2: KGHSH and LQKENI. Trimming removed 3 bases from V and 4 bases from J; junction bases left unmatched: 19. The CDR3 runs 19 residues. The DNA of the CDR3 is TGTGCCAGCTCACCGATATTCGGTCGCAGGGGGCAAGTAGGCACTGAAGCTTTCTTT. Amino acid sequence: CASSPIFGRRGQVGTEAFF. Full variable domain (remainder filled in from reference TRBV18 and TRBJ1-1): NAGVMQNPRHLVRRRGQEARLRCSPMKGHSHVYWYRQLPEEGLKFMVYLQKENIIDESGMPKERFSAEFPKEGPSILRIQQVVRGDSAAYFCASSPIFGRRGQVGTEAFFGQGTRLTVV.

The V and J genes are TRBV6-5 and TRBJ1-6; D perhaps matches TRBD1 (5 bases). Trimming shortened V by 2 bases and J by 6 bases, and 11 bases separated the two germline ends. The CDR3 has 15 residues. The germline V gene encodes CDR1 MNHEY and CDR2 SVGAGI. This CDR3 reads CASSYTQALNSPLHF. In DNA, the CDR3 is TGTGCCAGCAGTTACACACAGGCCCTTAATTCACCCCTCCACTTT.

The chain links TRBV7-9 to TRBJ2-1; D remains unclear. The V end lost 4 bases, the J end lost 10 bases, and 17 bases lay between the germline ends. The germline V gene encodes CDR1 SEHNR and CDR2 FQNEAQ (reference sequence). The CDR3 runs to 14 residues. The CDR3 region has the DNA TGTGCCAGCAGCTCCCCCGCAGGTCATTGGGAGCAGTTCTTC. Its translation: CASSSPAGHWEQFF.

The gene calls are TRBV5-1 and TRBJ2-2; no firm D call. CDR3 length equals 15 residues. In germline, CDR1 is SGHRS, CDR2 YFSETQ. Trimming took off 6 bases at V and 1 base at J, with 13 bases between the two ends. The CDR3 sequence is CASTYTALNTGELFF. For the CDR3, the DNA is TGCGCCAGCACATACACAGCTCTGAACACCGGGGAGCTGTTTTTT. The variable domain in full, completed from reference TRBV5-1 and TRBJ2-2, reads KAGVTQTPRYLIKTRGQQVTLSCSPISGHRSVSWYQQTPGQGLQFLFEYFSETQRNKGNFPGRFSGRQFSNSRSEMNVSTLELGDSALYLCASTYTALNTGELFFGEGSRLTVL.

The rearrangement links TRBV5-3 to TRBJ2-5, with 12 nucleotides matching TRBD2. TRBV5-3 is classed as an ORF, of uncertain function. After removal of 4 bases from V and 2 bases from J, the junction contained 9 bases not matched to a gene. The CDR3 loop spans 17 amino acids. The CDR3 nucleotides are TGTGCCAGAAGCCCCCCCCTAGCGGGGGGGACACAAGAGACCCAGTACTTC. This sequence encodes CARSPPLAGGTQETQYF.

The V call is TRBV30, the J call TRBJ1-2; 9 nucleotides agree with TRBD1. The CDR3 length is 12 residues. Germline-derived CDR1 and CDR2 are GTSNPN and SVGIG (reference sequence). V was pared by 7 bases and J by 1 base, with 1 base of the junction left unmatched. The CDR3 protein is CALTGGNYGYTF. CDR3 DNA: TGTGCCTTGACAGGGGGTAACTATGGCTACACCTTC.

The chain employs TRBV16 and TRBJ2-3, with 8 bases fitting TRBD1. The CDR3 loop spans 15 amino acids. The V gene end was trimmed by 6 bases and the J gene end by 4 bases; junction bases not matched to a gene: 9. Germline CDR1 and CDR2: KGHSY and FQNENV. The CDR3 reads CASRRGQGGPDTQYF. As DNA, the CDR3 is TGTGCCAGCAGACGCGGACAGGGTGGTCCAGATACGCAGTATTTT. The whole variable domain, filled in from reference TRBV16 and TRBJ2-3, reads GEEVAQTPKHLVRGEGQKAKLYCAPIKGHSYVFWYQQVLKNEFKFLISFQNENVFDETGMPKERFSAKCLPNSPCSLEIQATKLEDSAVYFCASRRGQGGPDTQYFGPGTRLTVL.

The chain combines TRBV19 with TRBJ1-1; 7 bases match TRBD1. Germline V gene lookup returns CDR1 LNHDA and CDR2 SQIVND (reference sequence). The CDR3 is made up of 13 amino acids. Germline trimming cut 4 bases from V and 7 bases from J; bases unmatched to any gene: 6. The CDR3 sequence: CASSTGQTVEAFF. For the CDR3, the DNA is TGTGCCAGTAGTACGGGACAGACTGTTGAAGCTTTCTTT.

J is TRBJ2-2 and V is TRBV3-1 (or the pseudogene TRBV3-2), with TRBD2 identical over 8 bases. Trimming at V came to 0 bases and at J to 7 bases, leaving 4 bases not matched to a gene. CDR1 LGHDT and CDR2 YNNKEL come from the germline V gene (reference sequence). This CDR3 contains 15 residues. The CDR3 region is CASSQEGLDGGELFF. As DNA, the CDR3 is TGTGCCAGCAGCCAAGAGGGACTAGATGGCGGGGAGCTGTTTTTT.

V and J are TRBV28 and TRBJ1-5; 8 nucleotides match TRBD1. From germline, CDR1 is MDHEN and CDR2 SYDVKM. CDR3 length equals 15 residues. The trim removed 3 bases at V and 5 bases at J, leaving 6 bases unmatched. The chain's CDR3 is CASSFQFRGHQPQHF. CDR3 DNA: TGTGCCAGCAGTTTTCAATTCAGGGGGCATCAGCCCCAGCATTTT.

V usage is TRBV28 and J usage is TRBJ1-5; D call uncertain. The CDR3 extends over 14 amino acids. V lost 7 bases and J 4 bases, leaving 14 bases between the germline ends. Germline V gene data show CDR1 as MDHEN and CDR2 as SYDVKM. CDR3 in amino acids: CASKAEGGNQPQHF. The CDR3 DNA reads as TGTGCCAGCAAGGCAGAGGGAGGAAATCAGCCCCAGCATTTT.

The chain has TRBV7-6 and TRBJ2-7; 10 bases are shared with TRBD2. Germline V gene data show CDR1 as SGHVS and CDR2 as FNYEAQ. V dropped 6 bases and J dropped 5; count of bases not matched to a gene: 10. The length of the CDR3 is 15 residues. The CDR3: CASSPLAGVSNEQYF. The CDR3 DNA is TGTGCCAGCAGTCCTCTAGCGGGAGTTTCCAACGAGCAGTACTTC.

V is TRBV5-4 and J is TRBJ1-2; 10 bases are a match to TRBD1. This CDR3 is built from 15 residues. V lost 4 bases, J lost 7 bases, and 10 bases stayed unmatched. Germline CDR1 is SGHNT and CDR2 is YYREEE (reference sequence). The CDR3: CASSLLTGTGVGYTF. CDR3 sequence (DNA): TGTGCCAGCAGCCTATTGACCGGGACAGGGGTTGGCTACACCTTC.

The rearrangement links TRBV5-1 to TRBJ2-1, with D possibly TRBD1 on 5 matching bases. The length of the CDR3 is 16 residues. Germline values: CDR1 SGHRS, CDR2 YFSETQ. Trimming left V 3 bases short and J 4 bases short, with 17 bases between. The chain's CDR3 is CASSSKGNPYYNEQFF. DNA for the CDR3: TGCGCCAGCAGCTCGAAGGGGAATCCCTATTACAATGAGCAGTTCTTC.

This sequence joins TRBV5-1 and TRBJ2-7; no firm D call. Germline V gene sequence: CDR1 SGHRS, CDR2 YFSETQ. Trimming removed 3 bases at V and 7 bases at J, with 14 bases between. The CDR3 runs 13 residues. This CDR3 is CASSSRGGGEQYF. As DNA, the CDR3 is TGCGCCAGCAGCTCCCGCGGTGGTGGGGAGCAGTACTTC.

The V and J genes are TRBV5-6 and TRBJ1-1; 8 bases match TRBD1. The CDR3 loop spans 13 amino acids. V dropped 1 base and J dropped 4; count of bases not matched to a gene: 0. CDR1 is SGHDT, CDR2 YYEEEE, per germline. CDR3 coding DNA: TGTGCCAGCAGCTTGACAGGGGGCACTGAAGCTTTCTTT. Protein product: CASSLTGGTEAFF.

The chain links TRBV5-1 to TRBJ2-1; TRBD1 matches 7 bases. The CDR3 is 15 amino acids. Germline CDR1 and CDR2: SGHRS and YFSETQ. The ends lost 0 bases at V and 4 bases at J; junction bases unmatched: 4. The CDR3 loop is CASSLDGTAYNEQFF. The CDR3 nucleotides are TGCGCCAGCAGCTTGGATGGGACAGCTTACAATGAGCAGTTCTTC.

The chain uses TRBV19 and TRBJ1-1; D is undetermined. Trimming left V 5 bases short and J 4 bases short, with 8 bases between. CDR3 length equals 12 residues. CDR1 and CDR2 from the germline V gene are LNHDA and SQIVND (reference sequence). CDR3 region: CASSYGVTEAFF. Written as DNA, the CDR3 is TGTGCCAGTAGTTACGGTGTCACTGAAGCTTTCTTT.

This chain connects TRBV6-5 to TRBJ1-3; possibly TRBD1 for D (5 bases). The CDR3 is made up of 16 amino acids. Germline V gene data show CDR1 as MNHEY and CDR2 as SVGAGI. Between the trimmed V and J ends, which lost 0 bases and 4 bases, there was a span of 13 bases. The CDR3 DNA follows: TGTGCCAGCAGTTACTCGATCAGGGCGACGGGAAACACCATATATTTT. This codes for CASSYSIRATGNTIYF.